These 25 T cell receptor beta chains were all obtained from the same sample, sequenced in a study of siplizumab effects on memory and regulatory T cells. The method was immunoSEQ multiplex PCR; TCRdb's version includes in-frame clones alone and lacks a portion of them. This table has approximately 100,000 clones, 75% to 95% appearing once. Sequenced sample: CD4+ T cells sorted from blood. Receptors were obtained from a human donor in good health. Some clones in this sample may be carry-over from other donors' samples.

The rearrangement links TRBV7-3 to TRBJ2-5; tentatively, D is TRBD2 (5 bases). With 1 base removed from V and 7 bases from J, the gap between germline ends came to 10 bases. Germline V gene lookup returns CDR1 SGHTA and CDR2 FQGTGA. The CDR3 is 13 residues long. The CDR3 region is CASSLNFEGTQYF. The CDR3 coding sequence is TGTGCCAGCAGCTTAAATTTCGAGGGGACCCAGTACTTC.

CDR3 bases: TGCAGCGCCAAGACTTCTGGGGGAAACACCATATATTTT. Translating gives CSAKTSGGNTIYF. This rearrangement joins TRBV29-1 to TRBJ1-3; D gene ambiguous. The CDR3 length is 13 residues. CDR1 is SQVTM, CDR2 ANQGSEA, per germline. The V and J ends lost 7 bases and 4 bases respectively, with 14 bases between them.

This chain joins TRBV6-5 and TRBJ2-5; a weak D match, TRBD1 (5 bases). The CDR3 spans 15 residues. CDR1 and CDR2 (germline): MNHEY, SVGAGI. V was shortened by 0 bases and J by 1 base, with 9 bases between the two germline ends. CDR3: CASSYSRGFQETQYF. The CDR3 DNA sequence: TGTGCCAGCAGTTACTCTAGGGGATTCCAAGAGACCCAGTACTTC.

The rearrangement uses TRBV5-4 and TRBJ2-5; D remains unclear. The germline V gene has CDR1 SGHNT and CDR2 YYREEE (reference sequence). There are 15 residues in the CDR3. Trimming stripped 4 bases from V and 7 bases from J, with 20 bases between. This CDR3 reads CASSDPAARPRTQYF. The DNA for the CDR3 is TGTGCCAGCAGCGACCCCGCGGCTAGACCTCGGACCCAGTACTTC.

The chain employs TRBV7-9 and TRBJ1-4; D is unresolved. The CDR3 has 14 residues. Germline V lookup: CDR1 SEHNR, CDR2 FQNEAQ (reference sequence). V was clipped by 2 bases and J by 0 bases, with 4 bases between them. DNA for the CDR3: TGTGCCAGCAGCTTATCTGCAACTAATGAAAAACTGTTTTTT. Protein: CASSLSATNEKLFF. The entire variable domain, with the rest obtained from reference TRBV7-9 and TRBJ1-4, is as follows: DTGVSQNPRHKITKRGQNVTFRCDPISEHNRLYWYRQTLGQGPEFLTYFQNEAQLEKSRLLSDRFSAERPKGSFSTLEIQRTEQGDSAMYLCASSLSATNEKLFFGSGTQLSVL.

This chain uses TRBV9 with TRBJ1-2; D not resolved. The V end was cut by 3 bases, the J end by 7 bases, with 13 bases between. This CDR3 is 13 amino acids long. Germline lookup yields CDR1 SGDLS and CDR2 YYNGEE. CDR3 coding DNA: TGTGCCAGCAGCGCCCAGGAGGGCCGTGGCTACACCTTC. Protein product: CASSAQEGRGYTF.

The genes are TRBV9 and TRBJ2-5; D might be TRBD2 (6 bases). Trimming took off 1 base at V and 5 bases at J, with 21 bases between the two ends. The CDR3 is made up of 17 amino acids. Germline V CDR1 and CDR2: SGDLS, YYNGEE. The CDR3 DNA sequence: TGTGCCAGCAGCGTATCATTCCGGGTAGCGGCTGAGGAGACCCAGTACTTC. It yields the protein CASSVSFRVAAEETQYF.

The V gene is TRBV11-2, the J gene TRBJ1-3; D possibly corresponds to TRBD1 (6 bases). The V end was cut by 7 bases, the J end by 3 bases, with 16 bases between. Germline V gives CDR1 SGHAT, CDR2 FQNNGV. The CDR3 is made up of 15 amino acids. The chain's CDR3 is CASKKHRVFGNTIYF. Written as DNA, the CDR3 is TGTGCCAGCAAAAAGCACAGGGTTTTTGGAAACACCATATATTTT.

The DNA for the CDR3 is TGTGCCATCAGCCTACTAGCGGAGACGGTCAATGAGCAGTTCTTC. Protein sequence: CAISLLAETVNEQFF. The V and J genes are TRBV10-3 and TRBJ2-1; 8 nucleotides line up with TRBD2. V lost 6 bases to trimming and J lost 6 bases; unmatched junction nucleotides: 10. This CDR3 has 15 amino acids. Germline CDR1 and CDR2: ENHRY and SYGVKD.

The chain has TRBV28 and TRBJ2-3; 7 bases fit TRBD2. Per the germline V gene, CDR1 is MDHEN and CDR2 is SYDVKM. The CDR3 runs to 15 residues. V trimming: 6 bases; J trimming: 4 bases; junction bases outside the gene matches: 10. The CDR3 DNA sequence: TGTGCCAGCAGGGTGACTAGCAGAAGCTCAGATACGCAGTATTTT. Protein product: CASRVTSRSSDTQYF.

This clone was recorded only once. Germline and junction disagree at one end, which may indicate a read error. The rearrangement joins TRBV7-7 to TRBJ2-2; tentative D call: TRBD1 (5 bases). The CDR3 contains 16 residues. Germline CDR1 SSHAT, CDR2 FNYEAQ (reference sequence). The CDR3 region is CASSLYRGAGTGELFF. For the CDR3, the DNA is TGTGCTAGCAGCTTATATAGGGGCGCCGGGACCGGGGAGCTGTTTTTT.

The chain couples TRBV2 to TRBJ2-1, with D possibly TRBD1 on 5 matching bases. The CDR3 extends over 15 amino acids. Trimming pared 6 bases from V and 2 bases from J, leaving 14 bases between. Germline CDR1 is SNHLY and CDR2 is FYNNEI. CDR3 residues: CASSAGQGAYNEQFF. The CDR3 region has the DNA TGTGCCAGCAGCGCCGGGCAGGGCGCCTACAATGAGCAGTTCTTC. Complete variable domain (other parts from reference TRBV2 and TRBJ2-1): EPEVTQTPSHQVTQMGQEVILRCVPISNHLYFYWYRQILGQKVEFLVSFYNNEISEKSEIFDDQFSVERPDGSNFTLKIRSTKLEDSAMYFCASSAGQGAYNEQFFGPGTRLTVL.

This sequence joins TRBV9 and TRBJ2-1; a possible D gene is TRBD2 (6 bases). From germline, CDR1 is SGDLS and CDR2 YYNGEE. The CDR3 runs 16 residues. V was clipped by 3 bases and J by 7 bases, with 20 bases between them. CDR3 sequence: CASSDTGTELKNEQFF. The CDR3 coding sequence is TGTGCCAGCAGCGATACCGGGACTGAACTAAAAAATGAGCAGTTCTTC. Full variable domain (outside the CDR3, taken from reference TRBV9 and TRBJ2-1): DSGVTQTPKHLITATGQRVTLRCSPRSGDLSVYWYQQSLDQGLQFLIQYYNGEERAKGNILERFSAQQFPDLHSELNLSSLELGDSALYFCASSDTGTELKNEQFFGPGTRLTVL.

The rearrangement links TRBV2 to TRBJ2-2; D is undetermined. Looked up from germline, CDR1 is SNHLY and CDR2 is FYNNEI. The CDR3 runs to 13 residues. Trimming took off 10 bases at V and 6 bases at J, with 15 bases between the two ends. The CDR3 bases are TGTGCCACCCAAGGACCGTTCGCCGGGGAGCTGTTTTTT. The encoded protein is CATQGPFAGELFF.

The gene calls are TRBV2 and TRBJ1-5; TRBD1 agrees at 11 bases. Germline V lookup: CDR1 SNHLY, CDR2 FYNNEI. The CDR3 is 16 amino acids. With V trimmed by 2 bases and J by 6 bases, 6 bases remained unmatched. CDR3 sequence (DNA): TGTGCCAGCAGTGAATACGGACAGGGGGCAAGTCAGCCCCAGCATTTT. Translated: CASSEYGQGASQPQHF.

This clone came up once. The chain carries TRBV6-5 and TRBJ2-1; D uncertain. V was cut by 2 bases and J by 7 bases, with 12 bases left in between. Germline CDR1 reads MNHEY; CDR2 reads SVGAGI. The CDR3 covers 14 residues. The CDR3 nucleotides are TGTGCCAGCAGTTACAGCTTGAGTGGGAATGAGCAGTTCTTC. It is translated as CASSYSLSGNEQFF.

This clone was counted only a few times. This chain links TRBV7-3 with TRBJ2-1; unclear D gene. The CDR3 has 17 residues. The germline V and J ends were trimmed by 2 bases and 0 bases, with 14 bases remaining between them. CDR1 is SGHTA, CDR2 FQGTGA, per germline. The CDR3 DNA sequence: TGTGCCAGCAGCTTACAACCATTAACGAGCTCCTACAATGAGCAGTTCTTC. It translates to CASSLQPLTSSYNEQFF.

V is TRBV2 and J is TRBJ2-6; the D is unclear. V dropped 11 bases and J dropped 0 bases, with 5 bases sitting between them. CDR1 SNHLY and CDR2 FYNNEI come from the germline V gene. This CDR3 region has 12 residues. CDR3 protein: CARPSGANVLTF. DNA for the CDR3: TGTGCCCGCCCCTCTGGGGCCAACGTCCTGACTTTC.

The chain's CDR3 is CASSLGASANYGYTF. CDR3 bases: TGTGCCAGCAGCCTTGGGGCCTCAGCTAACTATGGCTACACCTTC. The genes are TRBV4-2 and TRBJ1-2; maybe TRBD1 (5 bases). Germline V CDR1 and CDR2: LGHNA, YNFKEQ. CDR3 size: 15 residues. V was pared by 4 bases and J by 0 bases, with 12 bases between.

This clone was recorded once. In nucleotides, the CDR3 is TGTGCCAGCAGCTTGGGTGGACAGTTCGGAAACACCATATATTTT. Its translation is CASSLGGQFGNTIYF. J is TRBJ1-3 and V is TRBV5-4, with D perhaps matching TRBD1 (6 bases). Trimming shortened V by 0 bases and J by 4 bases, and 11 bases separated the two germline ends. This CDR3 spans 15 amino acids. Germline V CDR1 and CDR2: SGHNT, YYREEE (reference sequence).

The CDR3 spells CASSFNAETQYF. As DNA, the CDR3 is TGCGCCAGCAGCTTTAATGCGGAGACCCAGTACTTC. This chain links TRBV5-1 with TRBJ2-5; D call uncertain. Germline CDR1 and CDR2: SGHRS and YFSETQ. This CDR3 region has 12 residues. V dropped 2 bases and J dropped 5 bases, with 7 bases sitting between them.

The chain employs TRBV28 and TRBJ1-1; D ambiguous. Trimming removed 2 bases from V and 1 base from J, with 5 bases in between. Per germline, CDR1 MDHEN and CDR2 SYDVKM. This CDR3 region has 13 residues. This chain's CDR3 is CASSLRENTEAFF. CDR3 DNA sequence: TGTGCCAGCAGTTTACGGGAGAACACTGAAGCTTTCTTT.

This chain uses TRBV5-1 with TRBJ2-3, with 11 bases fitting TRBD2. The J segment lost 1 base and the V segment lost 3 bases, leaving 7 bases of the junction unmatched. From germline, CDR1 is SGHRS and CDR2 YFSETQ. The CDR3 is 17 amino acids. DNA for the CDR3: TGCGCCAGCAGCTCAATGACTAGCGGGGTGGGCACAGATACGCAGTATTTT. This sequence encodes CASSSMTSGVGTDTQYF.

The rearrangement joins TRBV29-1 to TRBJ1-2; 7 bases are a match to TRBD1. CDR1 and CDR2 (germline): SQVTM, ANQGSEA. Trimming took 4 bases from V and 2 from J; bases not matched to a gene: 1. The CDR3 runs 12 residues. The CDR3 bases are TGCAGCGTTGGGGGACAGAACTATGGCTACACCTTC. Its protein is CSVGGQNYGYTF.

The chain employs TRBV10-1 and TRBJ1-1; TRBD1 matches at 8 bases. This CDR3 comprises 13 residues. V dropped 6 bases and J dropped 5; count of bases not matched to a gene: 5. Germline V CDR1 and CDR2: WNHNN, SYGVQD (reference sequence). CDR3 sequence: CASSEGQGTEAFF. As DNA, the CDR3 is TGCGCCAGCAGCGAAGGACAGGGAACTGAAGCTTTCTTT.